This entry lists 10 T cell receptor beta chains sequenced from one sample in a study of patients and donors after allogeneic stem cell transplantation. TCRdb reanalysed the RT-PCR reads using MiXCR and keeps one entry per CDR3 protein. The repertoire consists of about 23,000 distinct CDR3 sequences, with around 30% occurring once and the leading ten covering nearly 50%. Sequencing was performed on blood, either unsorted or a sorted T cell fraction (not recorded which). These TCRs come from a human donor who was either an allogeneic HSCT recipient or a stem cell or donor lymphocyte infusion donor (not recorded which). It is not recorded whose cells these are; they may come from a transplant donor.

In its sample, this clonotype was seen many times. The chain joins TRBV12-3 or TRBV12-4 to TRBJ1-1; D unclear. With 2 bases removed from V and 7 bases from J, the gap between germline ends came to 8 bases. The CDR3 runs 12 residues. For the CDR3, the DNA is TGTGCCAGCAGTTTAAGCAGGAATGAAGCTTTCTTT. The encoded protein is CASSLSRNEAFF.

The chain carries TRBV20-1 and TRBJ1-5; D not resolved. This CDR3 is 13 amino acids long. The germline V and J ends were trimmed by 0 bases and 3 bases, with 6 bases remaining between them. Germline CDR1 is DFQATT and CDR2 is SNEGSKA (reference sequence). The chain's CDR3 is CSARDAPNQPQHF. In nucleotides, the CDR3 is TGCAGTGCTAGAGATGCCCCCAATCAGCCCCAGCATTTT.

This sequence joins TRBV20-1 and TRBJ1-1; D perhaps matches TRBD1 (5 bases). CDR1 DFQATT and CDR2 SNEGSKA come from the germline V gene (reference sequence). The length of the CDR3 is 13 residues. V lost 7 bases, J lost 2 bases, and 14 bases lay in between. The CDR3 is CSVLRAFNTEAFF. The CDR3 DNA follows: TGCAGTGTTCTCAGGGCGTTCAACACTGAAGCTTTCTTT.

The gene calls are TRBV6-6 and TRBJ1-1; 9 bases match TRBD1. CDR1 and CDR2 (germline): MNHNY, SVGAGI (reference sequence). The CDR3 contains 14 residues. V was clipped by 4 bases and J by 4 bases; unmatched bases: 4. This CDR3 is CASSSYRGPTEAFF. The CDR3 bases are TGTGCCAGCAGTTCCTACAGGGGGCCCACTGAAGCTTTCTTT.

The chain recombines TRBV12-3 or TRBV12-4 with TRBJ1-5; D remains unclear. Trimming stripped 8 bases from V and 3 bases from J, with 11 bases between. The CDR3 extends over 13 amino acids. CDR3 region: CASRRSFNQPQHF. The DNA of the CDR3 is TGTGCCAGCCGGAGGTCCTTCAATCAGCCCCAGCATTTT.

This clonotype appeared many times. The chain employs TRBV5-1 and TRBJ1-2, with 11 bases matching TRBD1. CDR1 SGHRS and CDR2 YFSETQ come from the germline V gene. V lost 6 bases, J lost 8 bases, and 6 bases stayed unmatched. The CDR3 is made up of 13 amino acids. The CDR3 region has the DNA TGCGCCAGCACCGGACAGGGGGCGGAGGGCTACACCTTC. This translates into CASTGQGAEGYTF.

A few counts support this clonotype. The V and J genes are TRBV10-3 and TRBJ1-3; D perhaps matches TRBD1 (5 bases). Germline values: CDR1 ENHRY, CDR2 SYGVKD. This CDR3 spans 15 amino acids. V was trimmed by 4 bases and J by 2 bases, leaving 12 bases between them. In DNA, the CDR3 is TGTGCCATCAGTGGCGGGGGAGGGCCTGGAAACACCATATATTTT. Protein sequence: CAISGGGGPGNTIYF.

This chain uses TRBV3-1 with TRBJ1-3; no clear D gene. The CDR3 has 18 residues. The germline V gene has CDR1 LGHDT and CDR2 YNNKEL (reference sequence). Trimming removed 0 bases at V and 1 base at J, with 16 bases between. CDR3 region: CASSQEKLKAGSGNTIYF. CDR3 nucleotides: TGTGCCAGCAGCCAAGAGAAGCTTAAGGCGGGGTCTGGAAACACCATATATTTT.

V and J are TRBV9 and TRBJ2-2; 10 nucleotides align to TRBD1. CDR1 is SGDLS, CDR2 YYNGEE, per germline. After removal of 4 bases from V and 4 bases from J, the junction contained 10 bases not matched to a gene. The CDR3 is 17 residues long. The CDR3 sequence is CASSRGGTGVFTGELFF. CDR3 bases: TGTGCCAGCAGCCGAGGCGGGACAGGGGTGTTCACCGGGGAGCTGTTTTTT. The full variable domain, in which reference TRBV9 and TRBJ2-2 provide the parts outside the CDR3, is DSGVTQTPKHLITATGQRVTLRCSPRSGDLSVYWYQQSLDQGLQFLIQYYNGEERAKGNILERFSAQQFPDLHSELNLSSLELGDSALYFCASSRGGTGVFTGELFFGEGSRLTVL.

The J gene is TRBJ2-7, the V gene TRBV3-1; D is uncertain. With 2 bases removed from V and 5 bases from J, the gap between germline ends came to 22 bases. Germline V CDR1 and CDR2: LGHDT, YNNKEL (reference sequence). There are 17 residues in the CDR3. The CDR3, as DNA: TGTGCCAGCAGCCAACGCCAAAACAGTTCCCCATTTGACGAGCAGTACGTC. It codes for CASSQRQNSSPFDEQYV.